The entry below gives a single TCR beta chain sequence along with its context. This entry belongs to a study of T cell changes during pregnancy in multiple sclerosis. Clones were sequenced by immunoSEQ multiplex PCR, and TCRdb holds only the in-frame ones, with some missing. The repertoire consists of around 35,000 clones, with roughly 90% occurring once and the leading ten covering about 5%. Trimming cost V 3 bases and J 1 base; bases outside gene matches: 12. CDR1 is LGHNA, CDR2 YSLEER, per germline. The CDR3 has 18 amino acids. The source is a female donor with multiple sclerosis, enrolled in a pregnancy study. This chain uses TRBV4-3 with TRBJ2-5; 9 bases fit TRBD2. Here the sequenced sample was CD8+ T cells from peripheral blood mononuclear cells, taken after pregnancy. CDR3 residues: CASSHGSGGNLFQETQYF. CDR3 bases: TGCGCCAGCAGCCATGGTAGCGGGGGTAATCTTTTCCAAGAGACCCAGTACTTC.